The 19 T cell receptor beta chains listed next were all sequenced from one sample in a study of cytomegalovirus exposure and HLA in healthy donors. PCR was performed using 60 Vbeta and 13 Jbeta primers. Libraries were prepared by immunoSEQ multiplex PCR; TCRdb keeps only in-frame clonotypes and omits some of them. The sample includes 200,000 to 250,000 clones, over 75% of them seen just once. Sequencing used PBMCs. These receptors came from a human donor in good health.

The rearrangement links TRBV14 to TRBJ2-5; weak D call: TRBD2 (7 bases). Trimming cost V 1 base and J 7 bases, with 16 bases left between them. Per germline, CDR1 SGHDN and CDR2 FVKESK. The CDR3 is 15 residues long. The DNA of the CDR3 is TGTGCCAGCAGCCAAGCATATTATAGGGGGGGGACCCAGTACTTC. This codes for CASSQAYYRGGTQYF.

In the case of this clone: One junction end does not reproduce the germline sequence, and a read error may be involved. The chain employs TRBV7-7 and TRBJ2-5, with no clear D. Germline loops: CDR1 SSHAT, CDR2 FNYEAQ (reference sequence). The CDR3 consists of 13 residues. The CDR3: CASSLKQTETQYF. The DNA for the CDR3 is TGTGCTAGCAGCTTAAAGCAAACTGAGACCCAGTACTTC.

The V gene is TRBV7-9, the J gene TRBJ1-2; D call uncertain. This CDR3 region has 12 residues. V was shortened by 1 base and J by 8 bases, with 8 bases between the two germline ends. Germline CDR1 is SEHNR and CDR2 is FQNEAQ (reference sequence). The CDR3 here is CASSLGTMGYTF. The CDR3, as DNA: TGTGCCAGCAGCTTAGGGACTATGGGCTACACCTTC.

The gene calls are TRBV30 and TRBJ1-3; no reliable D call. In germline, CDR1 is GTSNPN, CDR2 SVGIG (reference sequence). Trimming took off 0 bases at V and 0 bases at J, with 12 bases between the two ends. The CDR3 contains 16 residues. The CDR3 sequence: CAWSVLSGDSGNTIYF. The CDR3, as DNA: TGTGCCTGGAGTGTACTTTCAGGCGACTCTGGAAACACCATATATTTT.

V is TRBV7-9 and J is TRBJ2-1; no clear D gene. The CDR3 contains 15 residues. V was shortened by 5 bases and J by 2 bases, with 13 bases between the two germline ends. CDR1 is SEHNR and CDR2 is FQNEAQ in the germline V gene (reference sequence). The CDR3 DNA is TGTGCCAGCAGCCAATTAGCTCACGCCTACAATGAGCAGTTCTTC. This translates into CASSQLAHAYNEQFF.

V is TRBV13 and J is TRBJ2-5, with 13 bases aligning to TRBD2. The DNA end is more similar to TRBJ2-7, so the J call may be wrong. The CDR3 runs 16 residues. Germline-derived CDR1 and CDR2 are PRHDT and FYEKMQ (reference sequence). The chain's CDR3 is CASSLGGLAGSHEQYF. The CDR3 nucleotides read TGTGCCAGCAGCTTGGGGGGACTAGCGGGATCCCACGAGCAGTACTTC.

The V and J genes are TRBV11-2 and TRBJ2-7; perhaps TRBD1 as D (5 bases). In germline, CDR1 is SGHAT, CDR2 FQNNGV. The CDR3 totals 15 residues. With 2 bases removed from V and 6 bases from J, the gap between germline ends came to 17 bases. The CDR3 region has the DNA TGTGCCAGCAGCTTAATCAATCCACAGGTTAGCGAGCAGTACTTC. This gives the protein CASSLINPQVSEQYF.

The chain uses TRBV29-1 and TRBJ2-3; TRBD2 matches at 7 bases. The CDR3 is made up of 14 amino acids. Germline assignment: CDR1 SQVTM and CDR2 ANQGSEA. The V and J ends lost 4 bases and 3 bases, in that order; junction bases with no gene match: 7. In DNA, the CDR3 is TGCAGCGTTGGGGAGCGGGGAGGTACAGATACGCAGTATTTT. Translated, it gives CSVGERGGTDTQYF.

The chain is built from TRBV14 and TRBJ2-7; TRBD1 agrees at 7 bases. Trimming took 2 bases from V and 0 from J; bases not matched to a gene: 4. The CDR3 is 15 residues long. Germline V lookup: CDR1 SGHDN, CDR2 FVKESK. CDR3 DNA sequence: TGTGCCAGCAGCCAAATGGGGACAGTCTCCTACGAGCAGTACTTC. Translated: CASSQMGTVSYEQYF.

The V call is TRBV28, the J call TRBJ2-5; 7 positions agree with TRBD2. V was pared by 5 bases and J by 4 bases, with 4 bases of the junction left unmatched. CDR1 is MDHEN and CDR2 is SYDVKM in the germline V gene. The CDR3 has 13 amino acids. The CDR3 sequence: CASSGGGRETQYF. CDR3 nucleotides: TGTGCCAGCAGTGGGGGGGGTCGAGAGACCCAGTACTTC.

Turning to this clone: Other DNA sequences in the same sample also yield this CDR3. CDR3 bases: TGTGCCAGCAGTGGGACAGCGTACGAGCAGTACTTC. It encodes CASSGTAYEQYF. This chain joins TRBV6-6 and TRBJ2-7; 7 bases map to TRBD1. The CDR3 consists of 12 residues. The germline V gene has CDR1 MNHNY and CDR2 SVGAGI (reference sequence). After removal of 5 bases from V and 4 bases from J, the junction contained 2 bases not matched to a gene.

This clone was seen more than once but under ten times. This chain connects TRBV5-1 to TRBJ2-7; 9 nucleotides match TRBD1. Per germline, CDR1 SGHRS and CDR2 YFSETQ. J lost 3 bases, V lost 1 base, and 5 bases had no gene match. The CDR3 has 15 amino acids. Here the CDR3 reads CASSLPGQGYYEQYF. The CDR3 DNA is TGCGCCAGCAGCTTGCCGGGACAGGGATACTACGAGCAGTACTTC.

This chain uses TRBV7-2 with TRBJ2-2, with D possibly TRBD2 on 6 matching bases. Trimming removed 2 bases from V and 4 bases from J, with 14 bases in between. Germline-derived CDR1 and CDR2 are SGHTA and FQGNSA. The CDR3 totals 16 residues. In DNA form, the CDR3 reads TGTGCCAGCAGCTTACTTACTAGCCGCCCCACCGGGGAGCTGTTTTTT. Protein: CASSLLTSRPTGELFF.

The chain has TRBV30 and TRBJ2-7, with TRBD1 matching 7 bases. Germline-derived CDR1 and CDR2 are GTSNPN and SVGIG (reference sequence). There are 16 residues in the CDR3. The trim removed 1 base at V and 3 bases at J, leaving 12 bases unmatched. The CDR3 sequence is CAWSASRTGDGYEQYF. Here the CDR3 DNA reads TGTGCCTGGAGTGCGTCCCGAACAGGGGATGGCTACGAGCAGTACTTC.

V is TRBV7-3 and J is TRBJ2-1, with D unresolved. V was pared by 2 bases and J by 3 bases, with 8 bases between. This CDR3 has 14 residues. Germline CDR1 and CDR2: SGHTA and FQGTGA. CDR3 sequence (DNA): TGTGCCAGCAGCTTACAAAACAGCTACAATGAGCAGTTCTTC. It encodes CASSLQNSYNEQFF.

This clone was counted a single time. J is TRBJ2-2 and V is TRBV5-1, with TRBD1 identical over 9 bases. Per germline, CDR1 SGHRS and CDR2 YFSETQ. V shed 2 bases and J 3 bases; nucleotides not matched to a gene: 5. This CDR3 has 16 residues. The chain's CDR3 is CASSFSQGADTGELFF. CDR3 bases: TGCGCCAGCAGCTTTTCACAGGGGGCCGACACCGGGGAGCTGTTTTTT.

This chain's CDR3 is CASSHGGLTENTEAFF. DNA for the CDR3: TGTGCCAGCTCACATGGTGGGCTTACGGAAAACACTGAAGCTTTCTTT. The chain recombines TRBV18 with TRBJ1-1; D is undetermined. This CDR3 comprises 16 residues. Germline values: CDR1 KGHSH, CDR2 LQKENI. Trimming removed 4 bases from V and 2 bases from J, with 17 bases in between.

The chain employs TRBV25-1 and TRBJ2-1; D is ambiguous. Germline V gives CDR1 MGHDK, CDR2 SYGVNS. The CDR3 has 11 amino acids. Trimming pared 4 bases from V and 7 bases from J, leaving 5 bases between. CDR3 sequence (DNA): TGTGCCAGCAGTGGCGATAATGAGCAGTTCTTC. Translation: CASSGDNEQFF. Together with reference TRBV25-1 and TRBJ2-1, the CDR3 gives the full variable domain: EADIYQTPRYLVIGTGKKITLECSQTMGHDKMYWYQQDPGMELHLIHYSYGVNSTEKGDLSSESTVSRIRTEHFPLTLESARPSHTSQYLCASSGDNEQFFGPGTRLTVL.

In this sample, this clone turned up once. CDR3: CASSSRGTGLYGDTQYF. The CDR3 nucleotides read TGCGCCAGCAGCTCCCGCGGGACAGGGCTTTATGGAGATACGCAGTATTTT. V gene TRBV5-1 combines with J gene TRBJ2-3, with 9 nucleotides matching TRBD1. The trim removed 3 bases at V and 5 bases at J, leaving 13 bases unmatched. There are 17 residues in the CDR3. Germline V gene sequence: CDR1 SGHRS, CDR2 YFSETQ.